This T cell receptor beta chain was identified during a study of T cell responses to AZD1222 COVID-19 vaccine. Regarding the study as a whole: A reported finding is that nearly half of spike-specific TCRs target unmutated variant regions. Vaccine-related CD4 TCRs covered spike, predominating at 160-218 and 743-854. Samples come after the peak T cell response, not at day 14.

As to this clone: Its antigen is not identified.

The CDR3 is 14 amino acids. The germline V gene encodes CDR1 SGHTA and CDR2 FQGNSA. Unmatched junction bases numbered 7, after V lost 6 bases and J lost 7 bases. Produced via immunoSEQ multiplex PCR; TCRdb's table is partial and in-frame only. The data show more than 120,000 clones, roughly 92% seen once. The chain links TRBV7-2 to TRBJ2-4; TRBD1 matches 9 bases. This material consisted of peripheral blood, taken 28 days after the second AZD1222 dose. The TCR was taken from an adult who received the AZD1222 COVID-19 vaccine. This CDR3 reads CASRTGTGSNIQYF. CDR3 nucleotide sequence: TGTGCCAGCAGAACCGGGACAGGGTCGAACATTCAGTACTTC.